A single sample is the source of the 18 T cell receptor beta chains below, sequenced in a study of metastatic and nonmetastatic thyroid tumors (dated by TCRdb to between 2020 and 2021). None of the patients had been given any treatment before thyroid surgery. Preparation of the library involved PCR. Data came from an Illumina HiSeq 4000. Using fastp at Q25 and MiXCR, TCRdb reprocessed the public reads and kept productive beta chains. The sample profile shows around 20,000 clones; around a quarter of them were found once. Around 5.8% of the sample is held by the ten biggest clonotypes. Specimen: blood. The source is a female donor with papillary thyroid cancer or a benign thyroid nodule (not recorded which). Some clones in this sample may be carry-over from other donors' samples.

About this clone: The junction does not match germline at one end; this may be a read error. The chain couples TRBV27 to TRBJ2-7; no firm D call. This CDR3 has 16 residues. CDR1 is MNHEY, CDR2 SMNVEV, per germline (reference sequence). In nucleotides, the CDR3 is TGTGCCATCAGTTCACAGACATGGGGTGAACCTACGAAGCAGTACTTC. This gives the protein CAISSQTWGEPTKQYF.

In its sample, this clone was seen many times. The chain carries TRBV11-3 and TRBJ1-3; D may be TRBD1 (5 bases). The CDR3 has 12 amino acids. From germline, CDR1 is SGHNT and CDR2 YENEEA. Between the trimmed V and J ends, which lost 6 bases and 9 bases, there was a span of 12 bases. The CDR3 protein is CASSSGTGTIYF. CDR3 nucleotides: TGTGCCAGCAGTTCTGGGACGGGCACCATATATTTT.

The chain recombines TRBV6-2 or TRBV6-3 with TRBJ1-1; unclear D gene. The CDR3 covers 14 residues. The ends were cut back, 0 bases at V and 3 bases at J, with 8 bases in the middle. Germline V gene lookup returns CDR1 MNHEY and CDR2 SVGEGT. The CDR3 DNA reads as TGTGCCAGCAGTTACTCGAACGTGGACACTGAAGCTTTCTTT. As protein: CASSYSNVDTEAFF.

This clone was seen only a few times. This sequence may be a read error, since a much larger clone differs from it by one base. The CDR3 region is CASRRFHGKHEQYF. For the CDR3, the DNA is TGTGCCAGCAGACGATTCCATGGGAAGCACGAGCAGTACTTC. The V gene is TRBV5-6, the J gene TRBJ2-7; D call uncertain. V lost 5 bases and J 5 bases, leaving 17 bases between the germline ends. Germline loops: CDR1 SGHDT, CDR2 YYEEEE. This CDR3 is built from 14 residues.

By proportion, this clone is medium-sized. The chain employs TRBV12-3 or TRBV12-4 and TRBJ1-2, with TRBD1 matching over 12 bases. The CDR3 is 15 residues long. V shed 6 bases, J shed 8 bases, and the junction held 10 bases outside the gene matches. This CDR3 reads CASSQPGQGARGYTF. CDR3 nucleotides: TGTGCCAGCAGCCAACCGGGACAGGGGGCGCGAGGCTACACCTTC.

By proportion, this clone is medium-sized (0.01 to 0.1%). DNA of the CDR3: TGTGCCAGCAGCGACCAGGGGGATGGGTACAATGAGCAGTTCTTC. Its translation is CASSDQGDGYNEQFF. The rearrangement links TRBV6-4 to TRBJ2-1; TRBD1 aligns across 7 bases. CDR3 length: 15 amino acids. Germline V gene sequence: CDR1 MRHNA, CDR2 SNTAGT. Trimming took 6 bases from V and 4 from J; bases not matched to a gene: 9.

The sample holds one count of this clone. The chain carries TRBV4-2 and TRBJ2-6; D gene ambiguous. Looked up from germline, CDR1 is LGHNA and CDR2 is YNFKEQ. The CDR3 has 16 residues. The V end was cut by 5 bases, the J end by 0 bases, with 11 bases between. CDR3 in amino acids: CASSSRAASGANVLTF. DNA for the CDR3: TGTGCCAGCAGCTCCCGGGCGGCCTCTGGGGCCAACGTCCTGACTTTC.

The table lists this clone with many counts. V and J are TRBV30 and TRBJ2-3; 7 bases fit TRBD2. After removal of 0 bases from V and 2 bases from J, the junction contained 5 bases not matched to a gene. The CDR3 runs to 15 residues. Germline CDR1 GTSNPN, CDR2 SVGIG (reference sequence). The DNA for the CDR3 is TGTGCCTGGAGTGTAGGGGACTATGACACAGATACGCAGTATTTT. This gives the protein CAWSVGDYDTDTQYF. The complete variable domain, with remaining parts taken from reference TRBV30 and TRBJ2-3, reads SQTIHQWPATLVQPVGSPLSLECTVEGTSNPNLYWYRQAAGRGLQLLFYSVGIGQISSEVPQNLSASRPQDRQFILSSKKLLLSDSGFYLCAWSVGDYDTDTQYFGPGTRLTVL.

DNA of the CDR3: TGTGCCAGCAGTTTCGATCACTATGGCTACACCTTC. It encodes CASSFDHYGYTF. The rearrangement uses TRBV12-3 or TRBV12-4 and TRBJ1-2; D call uncertain. The V end was cut by 3 bases, the J end by 3 bases, with 5 bases between. This CDR3 has 12 amino acids.

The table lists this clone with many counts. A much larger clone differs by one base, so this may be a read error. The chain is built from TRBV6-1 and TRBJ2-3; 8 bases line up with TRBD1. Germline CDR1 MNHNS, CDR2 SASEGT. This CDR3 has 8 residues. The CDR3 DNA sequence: TGTGCCGGCACCCCAGGGGGCTTT. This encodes CAGTPGGF.

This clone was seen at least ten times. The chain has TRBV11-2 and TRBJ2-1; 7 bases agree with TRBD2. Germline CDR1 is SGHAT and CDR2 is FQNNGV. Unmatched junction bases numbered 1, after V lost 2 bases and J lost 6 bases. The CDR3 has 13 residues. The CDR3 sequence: CASSLPGGNEQFF. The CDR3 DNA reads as TGTGCCAGCAGCTTACCGGGAGGCAATGAGCAGTTCTTC.

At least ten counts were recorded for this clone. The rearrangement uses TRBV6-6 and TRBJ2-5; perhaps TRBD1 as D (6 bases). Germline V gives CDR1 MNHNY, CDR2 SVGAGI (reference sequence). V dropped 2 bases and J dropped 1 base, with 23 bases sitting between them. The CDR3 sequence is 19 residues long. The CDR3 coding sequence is TGTGCCAGCAGTTACCGGATGGCCGAACACAGGGTGACCCAAGAGACCCAGTACTTC. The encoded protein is CASSYRMAEHRVTQETQYF.

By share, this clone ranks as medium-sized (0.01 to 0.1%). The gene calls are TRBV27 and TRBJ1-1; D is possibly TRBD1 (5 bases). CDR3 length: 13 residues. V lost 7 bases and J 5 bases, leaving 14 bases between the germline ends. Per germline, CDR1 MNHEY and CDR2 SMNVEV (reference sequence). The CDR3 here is CASNQGGGTEAFF. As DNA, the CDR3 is TGTGCCAGCAACCAGGGAGGTGGGACTGAAGCTTTCTTT.

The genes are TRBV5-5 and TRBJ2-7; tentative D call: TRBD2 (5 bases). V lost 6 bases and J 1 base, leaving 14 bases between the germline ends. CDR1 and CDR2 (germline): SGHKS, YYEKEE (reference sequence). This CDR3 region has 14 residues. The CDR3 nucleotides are TGTGCCAGCACCCCTTGGACTGGTTCCTACGAGCAGTACTTC. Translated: CASTPWTGSYEQYF. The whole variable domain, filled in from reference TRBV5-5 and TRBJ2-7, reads DAGVTQSPTHLIKTRGQQVTLRCSPISGHKSVSWYQQVLGQGPQFIFQYYEKEERGRGNFPDRFSARQFPNYSSELNVNALLLGDSALYLCASTPWTGSYEQYFGPGTRLTVT.

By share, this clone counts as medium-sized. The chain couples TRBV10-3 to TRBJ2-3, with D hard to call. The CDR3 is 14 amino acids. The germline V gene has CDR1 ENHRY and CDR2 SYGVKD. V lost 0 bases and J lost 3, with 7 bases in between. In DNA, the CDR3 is TGTGCCATCAGTGAGTCGACTGAGACAGATACGCAGTATTTT. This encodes CAISESTETDTQYF.

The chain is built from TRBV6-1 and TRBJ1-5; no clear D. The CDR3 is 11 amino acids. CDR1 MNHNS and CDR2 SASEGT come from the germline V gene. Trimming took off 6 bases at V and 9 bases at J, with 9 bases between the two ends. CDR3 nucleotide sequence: TGTGCCAGCAGGGCCTTTTGGCCCCAGCATTTT. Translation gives CASRAFWPQHF.

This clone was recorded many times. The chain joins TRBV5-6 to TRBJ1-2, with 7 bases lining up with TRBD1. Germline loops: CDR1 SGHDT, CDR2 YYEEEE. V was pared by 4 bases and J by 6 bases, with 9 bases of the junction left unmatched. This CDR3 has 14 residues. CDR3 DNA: TGTGCCAGCAGCCTACAGGGGTTAGTTCATGGCTACACCTTC. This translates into CASSLQGLVHGYTF.

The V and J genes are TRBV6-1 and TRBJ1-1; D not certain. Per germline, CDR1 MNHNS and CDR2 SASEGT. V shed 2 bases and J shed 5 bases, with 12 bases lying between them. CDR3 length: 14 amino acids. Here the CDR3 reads CASSETGSETEAFF. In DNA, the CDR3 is TGTGCCAGCAGTGAAACTGGGAGTGAAACTGAAGCTTTCTTT.